This T cell receptor (beta chain) was profiled in a study of shared clonotypes between healthy human individuals. The CDR3 is made up of 16 amino acids. Per the germline V gene, CDR1 is LGHNA and CDR2 is YSLEER. The V end was cut by 0 bases, the J end by 3 bases, with 14 bases between. Repertoires were generated with immunoSEQ multiplex PCR, while TCRdb's copy carries only in-frame clones and drops some. The sample lists fewer than 1.4 million clones; around 82% were seen once. The clonotype comes from a man between 18 and 29 years old in good health. Some clones in this sample may be carry-over from other donors' samples. Sequencing was performed on memory CD4+ T cells from PBMCs. Documented subset: CD45RA-negative fraction. This rearrangement joins TRBV4-3 to TRBJ1-2; D possibly corresponds to TRBD1 (5 bases). CDR3 region: CASSQDGSARDYGYTF. Here the CDR3 DNA reads TGCGCCAGCAGCCAAGATGGCAGCGCCAGGGACTATGGCTACACCTTC.